Listed below are T cell receptor beta chains from one sample, sequenced in a study of blood T cell repertoires in COVID-19. TCRdb's copy holds only in-frame clones and misses some; the assay was immunoSEQ multiplex PCR. Altogether roughly 160,000 clones are present, approximately 88% being singletons, with the ten largest covering over 12%. Sequenced input: peripheral blood. The receptors derive from a man between 18 and 35 years old with active or convalescent COVID-19. CDR3s include the opening cysteine and the closing phenylalanine or tryptophan. A D gene is named only where the DNA matches it firmly. Where a row states a size, it is once, few, many or the class of an expanded clone; other rows omit it.

>TRBJ1-1|-|-|TRBV29-1
TGCAGCGTTGGGACACCACCTTTGAACACTGAAGCTTTCTTT
CSVGTPPLNTEAFF
>TRBJ1-1|-|-|TRBV3-1/TRBV3-2
TGTGCCAGCAGCCAAGATGTCAGGATACAAGCTTTCTTT
CASSQDVRIQAFF
>TRBJ2-7|-|-|TRBV28
TGTGCCAGCAGTTTTCCTACGAACTACGAGCAGTACTTC
CASSFPTNYEQYF
>TRBJ2-3|TRBD2|-|TRBV6-2/TRBV6-3
TGTGCCAGCAGTTTTCTAGCGGGGCACACAGATACGCAGTATTTT
CASSFLAGHTDTQYF
>TRBJ2-7|TRBD2|-|TRBV4-2
TGTGCCAGCAGCCAAGAAGGTAGTCTAGCGGACTACTACGAGCAGTACTTC
CASSQEGSLADYYEQYF
>TRBJ1-4|-|-|TRBV30
TGTGCCTGGAGCGGAGGGAGGTTGAATGAAAAACTGTTTTTT
CAWSGGRLNEKLFF
>TRBJ2-7|-|-|TRBV6-5
TGTGCCAGCAATCACTACGAGCAGTACTTC
CASNHYEQYF
>TRBJ1-1|TRBD1|-|TRBV4-1
TGCGCCAGCAGCCGCCCAGGGACAGGGCTTTTTATAAACACTGAAGCTTTCTTT
CASSRPGTGLFINTEAFF
>TRBJ1-5|-|-|TRBV4-1
TGCGCCAGCAGCCAAGAATGGACAGATAGACAGCCCCAGCATTTT
CASSQEWTDRQPQHF
>TRBJ2-1|TRBD1|-|TRBV5-1
TGCGCCAGCAGCCTAACCCTACAGGGGAGCTCCTACAATGAGCAGTTCTTC
CASSLTLQGSSYNEQFF
>TRBJ2-2|TRBD2|once|TRBV19
TGTGCCAGTTCCACGGCTAGCGGGAGAGCAACCGGGGAGCTGTTTTTT
CASSTASGRATGELFF
>TRBJ1-2|TRBD1|-|TRBV28
TGTGCCAGCAGCCGTGACAGGGGCCCGTCAAACTATGGCTACACCTTC
CASSRDRGPSNYGYTF
>TRBJ2-1|TRBD1|-|TRBV6-1
TGTGCCAGCAGTGAAGCCGGACAGGAATGGGGGCACGATGAGCAGTTCTTC
CASSEAGQEWGHDEQFF
>TRBJ2-7|TRBD1|-|TRBV28
TGTGCCAGCAGTTTATCAGGACAGGGTCTGAGGGGGGACGAGCAGTACTTC
CASSLSGQGLRGDEQYF
>TRBJ1-1|-|-|TRBV19
TGTGCCAGTAGTTCGACAGGGAACACTGAAGCTTTCTTT
CASSSTGNTEAFF
>TRBJ2-7|-|-|TRBV7-2
TGTGCCAGCAGCCTCCCTCTTCTCGAGCAGTACTTC
CASSLPLLEQYF
>TRBJ1-1|TRBD1|-|TRBV25-1
TGTGCCAGCAGTACTGCCGGACAGGGGACCACTGAAGCTTTCTTT
CASSTAGQGTTEAFF
>TRBJ1-2|-|-|TRBV6-1
TGTGCCAGCAGTGAAGCATGGGGCAGGGACTATGGCTACACCTTC
CASSEAWGRDYGYTF
>TRBJ1-3|-|-|TRBV9
TGTGCCAGCAATCGCGGGGAGGGCTCTGGAAACACCATATATTTT
CASNRGEGSGNTIYF
>TRBJ1-1|-|-|TRBV12-5
TGTGCTAGTGGCAACCAGGGAAGAGGCACTGAAGCTTTCTTT
CASGNQGRGTEAFF
>TRBJ1-4|-|-|TRBV30
TGTGCCTGGAGTGGGGCGGGATTCGAAAAACTGTTTTTT
CAWSGAGFEKLFF
>TRBJ1-5|TRBD1|-|TRBV19
TGTGCCAGTAGTATGGGCCTTGACAGGGTGCGACAGCCCCAGCATTTT
CASSMGLDRVRQPQHF
>TRBJ2-5|TRBD1|-|TRBV2
TGTGCCAGCAAACCGGGACAGGGGGTAGAGACCCAGTACTTC
CASKPGQGVETQYF
>TRBJ2-1|TRBD2|-|TRBV7-2
TGTGCCAGCAGCCCGGGACTAGCGGGAGTCCATGAGCAGTTCTTC
CASSPGLAGVHEQFF
>TRBJ2-2|TRBD1|few|TRBV19
TGTGCCAGTAGTATCCAGGGGGTTAGCACCGGGGAGCTGTTTTTT
CASSIQGVSTGELFF
>TRBJ1-1|-|-|TRBV19
TGTGCCAGTAGTCGATTACAGTCTGAAGCTTTCTTT
CASSRLQSEAFF
>TRBJ1-2|-|-|TRBV5-8
TGTGCCAGCAGCTTGAGGGGGAAGGACCGGACCTTC
CASSLRGKDRTF
>TRBJ1-4|-|once|TRBV7-6
TGTGCCAGCAGCTTAGCAAGAACAGAGACAACTAATGAAAAACTGTTTTTT
CASSLARTETTNEKLFF
>TRBJ1-3|TRBD1|-|TRBV3-1/TRBV3-2
TGTGCCAGCAGCCCCCAACAGGGGTACACCATATATTTT
CASSPQQGYTIYF
>TRBJ2-5|TRBD1|once|TRBV6-5
TGTGCCAGCAGTTACTCGGGACAGGGGATCGGGGAGACCCAGTACTTC
CASSYSGQGIGETQYF
>TRBJ2-4|-|-|TRBV18
TGTGCCAGCTCAGCTACAGGTGGCAAAAACATTCAGTACTTC
CASSATGGKNIQYF
>TRBJ2-7|TRBD2|-|TRBV27
TGTGCCACCCAAAGCGGGAGGGCCGGCTACGAGCAGTACTTC
CATQSGRAGYEQYF
>TRBJ1-5|-|-|TRBV29-1
TGCAGCGTTGGAGCCGGGGAGAATGGACAGCCCCAGCATTTT
CSVGAGENGQPQHF
>TRBJ2-1|TRBD2|-|TRBV6-4
TGTGCCAGCAGTAGAGATAGCGGGAGTGGCGACAATGAGCAGTTCTTC
CASSRDSGSGDNEQFF
>TRBJ2-7|-|-|TRBV5-6
TGTGCCAGCAGCTTGGTTACCTCGAGGAGCTCCTACGAGCAGTACTTC
CASSLVTSRSSYEQYF
>TRBJ2-1|TRBD2|-|TRBV5-4
TGTGCCAGCAGCGAACTAGCGGGGGAGTACAATGAGCAGTTCTTC
CASSELAGEYNEQFF
>TRBJ1-1|-|once|TRBV19
TGTGCCAGTAGCACGGGACACCTCAACACTGAAGCTTTCTTT
CASSTGHLNTEAFF
>TRBJ1-2|-|-|TRBV10-2
TGCGCCAGCACCAAGGACATTCCCTATGGCTACACCTTC
CASTKDIPYGYTF
>TRBJ2-1|-|-|TRBV18
TGTGCCAGCATCCCCGCGGGCTCCTACAATGAGCAGTTCTTC
CASIPAGSYNEQFF
>TRBJ2-3|TRBD2|-|TRBV5-8
TGTGCCAGCAGCCCCCGGCGTGGGACTAACACAGATACGCAGTATTTT
CASSPRRGTNTDTQYF
>TRBJ2-7|TRBD1|-|TRBV9
TGTGCCAGCAGCCCCCGGGACAGCCCCTTCTACGAGCAGTACTTC
CASSPRDSPFYEQYF
>TRBJ2-2|-|-|TRBV3-1/TRBV3-2
TGTGCCAGCAGCAGGGGACTCCCCGCGAACACCGGGGAGCTGTTTTTT
CASSRGLPANTGELFF
>TRBJ2-3|TRBD2|-|TRBV12-5
TGTGCTAGTGGTTTAGCGGGGACAGATACGCAGTATTTT
CASGLAGTDTQYF